This T cell receptor (beta chain) derives from a study of blood T cell repertoires in COVID-19. Study at large: Acute and convalescent COVID-19 samples came from the United States, Italy and Spain.

Sequenced by immunoSEQ multiplex PCR; TCRdb stores in-frame clones only, minus some. The data hold 55,000 to 75,000 clones, with more than 65% observed a single time. Per the germline V gene, CDR1 is MNHEY and CDR2 is SMNVEV (reference sequence). The CDR3 covers 14 residues. Trimming took off 0 bases at V and 6 bases at J, with 8 bases between the two ends. The sequencing input was peripheral blood. V usage is TRBV27 and J usage is TRBJ2-2; TRBD2 is a possible D gene (5 bases). The sequence was collected from a man older than 75 with COVID-19, enrolled during active disease. CDR3 residues: CASSLSRRAGELFF. CDR3 bases: TGTGCCAGCAGTTTATCTCGGCGGGCCGGGGAGCTGTTTTTT.